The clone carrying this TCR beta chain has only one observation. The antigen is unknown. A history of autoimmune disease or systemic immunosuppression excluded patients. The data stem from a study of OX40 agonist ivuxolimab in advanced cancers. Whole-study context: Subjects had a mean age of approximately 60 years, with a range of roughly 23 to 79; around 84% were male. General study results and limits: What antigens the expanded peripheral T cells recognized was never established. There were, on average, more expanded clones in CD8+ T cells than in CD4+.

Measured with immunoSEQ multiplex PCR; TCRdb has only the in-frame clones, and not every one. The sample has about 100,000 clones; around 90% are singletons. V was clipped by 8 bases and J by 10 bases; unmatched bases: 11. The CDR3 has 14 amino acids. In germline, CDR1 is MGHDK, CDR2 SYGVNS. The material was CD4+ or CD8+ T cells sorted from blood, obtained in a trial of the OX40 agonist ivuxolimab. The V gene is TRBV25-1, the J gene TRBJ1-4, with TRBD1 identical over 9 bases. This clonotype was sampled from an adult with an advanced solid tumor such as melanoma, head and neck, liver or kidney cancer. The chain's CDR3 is CASRTPGQGSKLFF. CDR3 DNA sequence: TGTGCCAGCCGAACCCCGGGACAGGGTTCAAAACTGTTTTTT.